This T cell receptor (beta chain) comes out of a study of cytomegalovirus exposure and HLA in healthy donors. Primers: 60 Vbeta forward and 13 Jbeta reverse. Libraries were prepared by immunoSEQ multiplex PCR; TCRdb keeps only in-frame clonotypes and omits some of them. Altogether approximately 150,000 clones are present, 55% to 70% being singletons, with the ten largest covering 3%. There are 15 residues in the CDR3. Germline V CDR1 and CDR2: SGHTA, FQGTGA. V gave up 5 bases and J gave up 5 bases; unmatched junction bases: 9. The sequenced sample was PBMCs. This chain links TRBV7-3 with TRBJ2-5, with 9 positions matching TRBD2. This receptor was obtained from a woman aged 30 to 39 in good health and CMV-seropositive. CDR3 coding DNA: TGTGCCAGCAGCGCCTGGGGCGGGGGGGCGGAGACCCAGTACTTC. Encoded protein: CASSAWGGGAETQYF.